This entry lists 22 T cell receptor beta chains sequenced from one sample in a study of Graves' ophthalmopathy and Graves' hyperthyroidism. The TCR beta CDR3 regions underwent amplification from RNA transcripts. First-round RT-PCR employed HTBI primers, with a second-round multiplex PCR after it. TCRdb fed the multiplex PCR reads into MiXCR, producing one record per CDR3 protein. There are approximately 160,000 distinct CDR3 sequences in the sample; 35% to 45% occur only once, and 8% to 10% lies in the top ten. Material for sequencing was peripheral blood. These TCRs come from a man aged 30 to 39 with Graves' ophthalmopathy.

This clonotype was counted at least ten times. This chain links TRBV6-1 with TRBJ1-1; possibly TRBD1 for D (6 bases). Germline CDR1 MNHNS, CDR2 SASEGT. The CDR3 consists of 14 residues. Trimming cost V 4 bases and J 4 bases, with 13 bases left between them. The CDR3 protein is CASSVEGVATEAFF. The CDR3 DNA reads TGTGCCAGCAGTGTAGAGGGGGTGGCCACTGAAGCTTTCTTT.

This clonotype was recorded at least ten times. V gene TRBV27 combines with J gene TRBJ1-2; perhaps TRBD1 as D (5 bases). Germline-derived CDR1 and CDR2 are MNHEY and SMNVEV (reference sequence). V shed 8 bases and J shed 6 bases, with 19 bases lying between them. This CDR3 has 14 amino acids. DNA for the CDR3: TGTGCCAGCGGGGTGGACATGGGGGAGAATGGCTACACCTTC. Translating gives CASGVDMGENGYTF.

This clonotype was detected ten times or more. V usage is TRBV6-2 or TRBV6-3 and J usage is TRBJ1-5; D not certain. The CDR3 is 13 residues long. In germline, CDR1 is MNHEY, CDR2 SVGEGT. Trimming stripped 5 bases from V and 3 bases from J, with 8 bases between. The CDR3 region is CASSPQINQPQHF. CDR3 sequence (DNA): TGTGCCAGCAGTCCACAGATCAATCAGCCCCAGCATTTT.

The chain links TRBV4-2 to TRBJ2-5; D gene uncertain. Looked up from germline, CDR1 is LGHNA and CDR2 is YNFKEQ. The CDR3 loop spans 14 amino acids. The germline V and J ends were trimmed by 0 bases and 5 bases, with 10 bases remaining between them. The CDR3 is CASSQDRLVETQYF. CDR3 sequence (DNA): TGTGCCAGCAGCCAAGATCGGCTAGTTGAGACCCAGTACTTC.

This clonotype has ten or more counts. The chain carries TRBV11-2 and TRBJ1-3, with D unresolved. The germline gives CDR1 SGHAT, CDR2 FQNNGV. The CDR3 covers 17 residues. Trimming stripped 4 bases from V and 0 bases from J, with 16 bases between. CDR3 amino acids: CASSSAIRVTSGNTIYF. CDR3 nucleotide sequence: TGTGCCAGCAGCTCTGCAATTCGGGTGACCTCTGGAAACACCATATATTTT.

The chain couples TRBV6-1 to TRBJ1-5; D possibly corresponds to TRBD1 (6 bases). This CDR3 comprises 14 residues. V was clipped by 10 bases and J by 4 bases, with 17 bases between them. Germline V lookup: CDR1 MNHNS, CDR2 SASEGT. The CDR3 spells CATLRQGGNQPQHF. CDR3 nucleotides: TGTGCCACCTTACGACAAGGGGGGAATCAGCCCCAGCATTTT.

This clonotype was recorded many times. The chain is built from TRBV6-4 and TRBJ1-1, with TRBD1 identical over 8 bases. This CDR3 region has 19 residues. Germline-derived CDR1 and CDR2 are MRHNA and SNTAGT. J was trimmed by 1 base and V by 6 bases; bases with no gene match: 19. DNA of the CDR3: TGTGCCAGCAGACCAGGACAGGGTCGACAACAATCGGGGAACACTGAAGCTTTCTTT. Translated: CASRPGQGRQQSGNTEAFF.

This clonotype was counted at least ten times. The chain recombines TRBV28 with TRBJ1-5; D is perhaps TRBD1 (5 bases). The CDR3 contains 14 residues. Germline V CDR1 and CDR2: MDHEN, SYDVKM. V lost 5 bases to trimming and J lost 3 bases, with 11 bases between them. Written as DNA, the CDR3 is TGTGCCAGCAGTGCCGCGGGGCACAATCAGCCCCAGCATTTT. Translating gives CASSAAGHNQPQHF.

The sample holds many counts of this clonotype. The V gene is TRBV28, the J gene TRBJ2-2; 7 bases fit TRBD1. Trimming took 3 bases from V and 3 from J; bases not matched to a gene: 7. CDR1 is MDHEN, CDR2 SYDVKM, per germline. This CDR3 is built from 16 residues. The CDR3 nucleotides read TGTGCCAGCAGTTTTGTAGGGGGCGCAGACACCGGGGAGCTGTTTTTT. Translating it yields CASSFVGGADTGELFF.

This clonotype was counted many times. The V gene is TRBV19, the J gene TRBJ2-7, with 8 bases aligning to TRBD2. CDR1 LNHDA and CDR2 SQIVND come from the germline V gene (reference sequence). The CDR3 has 15 amino acids. With V trimmed by 4 bases and J by 4 bases, 9 bases remained unmatched. The CDR3 DNA reads TGTGCCAGTAGTACCCAGAGCGGGGGTCTTTACGAGCAGTACTTC. Translated: CASSTQSGGLYEQYF.

V and J are TRBV11-2 and TRBJ2-2; 10 nucleotides align to TRBD2. CDR3 length: 16 amino acids. Germline trimming cut 5 bases from V and 1 base from J; bases unmatched to any gene: 4. The germline V gene encodes CDR1 SGHAT and CDR2 FQNNGV. The CDR3 is CASSPRTSGNTGELFF. CDR3 nucleotides: TGTGCCAGCAGCCCCCGGACTAGCGGGAACACCGGGGAGCTGTTTTTT.

This clonotype was seen only a few times. The CDR3 reads CSARRFDGYEQYF. CDR3 nucleotide sequence: TGCAGTGCTAGACGATTCGACGGGTACGAGCAGTACTTC. This chain uses TRBV20-1 with TRBJ2-7; no clear D gene. Trimming removed 2 bases at V and 4 bases at J, with 12 bases between. The CDR3 runs to 13 residues. From germline, CDR1 is DFQATT and CDR2 SNEGSKA (reference sequence).

About this clonotype itself: Relative to the germline gene, one junction end is altered; a read error may explain this. V is TRBV6-1 and J is TRBJ2-5, with D perhaps assigned TRBD1 or TRBD2 (5 bases each). Germline CDR1 and CDR2: MNHNS and SASEGT. CDR3 length: 12 residues. The CDR3: CASVGDDPTGHF. CDR3 in DNA: TGTGCCAGCGTGGGGGACGACCCAACTGGGCACTTC.

The chain carries TRBV12-3 or TRBV12-4 and TRBJ2-2; 12 nucleotides align to TRBD1. CDR3 length equals 17 residues. V dropped 4 bases and J dropped 7; count of bases not matched to a gene: 10. The CDR3 loop reads CASSSYRDRGRVGELFF. As DNA, the CDR3 is TGTGCCAGCAGTTCTTACCGGGACAGGGGGCGTGTCGGGGAGCTGTTTTTT.

As concerns this clonotype: At one boundary the junction diverges from the germline segment, which might be a read error. The J gene is TRBJ1-2, the V gene TRBV11-2; D not certain. The CDR3 is 12 residues long. CDR1 and CDR2 from the germline V gene are SGHAT and FQNNGV. CDR3 protein: CASSLDGQSIHF. CDR3 sequence (DNA): TGTGCCAGCAGCTTAGATGGTCAGTCCATACACTTC.

This clonotype has at least ten counts. This chain connects TRBV7-2 to TRBJ2-1; 9 bases map to TRBD2. The CDR3 length is 15 residues. The J segment lost 1 base and the V segment lost 3 bases, leaving 1 base of the junction unmatched. The germline V gene has CDR1 SGHTA and CDR2 FQGNSA. CDR3 residues: CASSFSGGSYNEQFF. CDR3 in DNA: TGTGCCAGCAGCTTTAGCGGGGGTTCCTACAATGAGCAGTTCTTC.

The chain combines TRBV6-5 with TRBJ1-6, with D uncertain. The germline V gene has CDR1 MNHEY and CDR2 SVGAGI. The CDR3 covers 16 residues. Trimming took 4 bases from V and 4 from J, leaving 14 bases between them. This CDR3 reads CASSSGHDGYNSPLHF. The CDR3 DNA is TGTGCCAGCAGTTCTGGCCATGACGGATATAATTCACCCCTCCACTTT.

In this sample, this clonotype turned up many times. The chain uses TRBV6-2 or TRBV6-3 and TRBJ1-1, with D hard to call. The length of the CDR3 is 13 residues. Per the germline V gene, CDR1 is MNHEY and CDR2 is SVGEGT. V was trimmed by 0 bases and J by 5 bases, leaving 7 bases between them. The CDR3 loop reads CASSYSAETEAFF. The DNA of the CDR3 is TGTGCCAGCAGTTACTCGGCCGAGACTGAAGCTTTCTTT.

This chain joins TRBV28 and TRBJ2-5; the D gene is possibly TRBD1 (6 bases). The CDR3 runs 15 residues. V shed 8 bases and J shed 3 bases, with 19 bases lying between them. The germline V gene encodes CDR1 MDHEN and CDR2 SYDVKM. CDR3 in DNA: TGTGCCAGCCGACCTCTATCGACAGGAAAAGAGACCCAGTACTTC. It specifies CASRPLSTGKETQYF.

This clonotype was observed many times. The chain employs TRBV11-2 and TRBJ1-2; D is perhaps TRBD1 (6 bases). The CDR3 spans 17 residues. The germline V and J ends were trimmed by 4 bases and 0 bases, with 18 bases remaining between them. Per germline, CDR1 SGHAT and CDR2 FQNNGV. The CDR3 nucleotides read TGTGCCAGCAGCTCAACCTCCCGGGGGCTACCTAACTATGGCTACACCTTC. Encoded protein: CASSSTSRGLPNYGYTF.

V is TRBV2 and J is TRBJ2-7, with D maybe TRBD2 (5 bases). Germline V gene sequence: CDR1 SNHLY, CDR2 FYNNEI. With 0 bases removed from V and 3 bases from J, the gap between germline ends came to 30 bases. The CDR3 totals 21 residues. The CDR3 DNA reads TGTGCCAGCAGTGAAGCCACCTCGACATACCGGTTGGACCGACTATACTACGAGCAGTACTTC. Translating gives CASSEATSTYRLDRLYYEQYF.

This clonotype was counted ten times or more. The V call is TRBV24-1, the J call TRBJ2-2; possibly TRBD2 for D (5 bases). CDR3 length: 12 amino acids. Germline V lookup: CDR1 KGHDR, CDR2 SFDVKD. Trimming removed 5 bases from V and 6 bases from J, with 6 bases in between. This chain's CDR3 is CATSVRAGELFF. In DNA, the CDR3 is TGTGCCACCAGTGTGAGGGCCGGGGAGCTGTTTTTT.